The sample holds a few counts of the clone carrying this T cell receptor (beta chain). V dropped 8 bases and J dropped 0; count of bases not matched to a gene: 6. CDR3 length: 15 residues. Per the germline V gene, CDR1 is LGHDT and CDR2 is YNNKEL (reference sequence). The data belong to a study of blood T cell repertoires in COVID-19. Study-wide background: Whether acute or convalescent, the COVID-19 samples came from the United States, Italy and Spain. PBMCs, B-cell-depleted T cells, or T cells provided the cDNA or gDNA that made up the material.

Methods used by the authors: Amplification of reference gene primers was used by the study to estimate nucleated cell counts. Profiling relied on immunoSEQ multiplex PCR, and the TCRdb table lists in-frame clones only, not all of them. The V and J calls and the clone size are those of that table, but D and trimming were determined from the DNA. The table shows more than 95,000 clones, with about 86% occurring only once. The sequence was obtained from a woman aged 60-75 years in a cohort sampled during active or convalescent COVID-19. V and J are TRBV3-1 (or the pseudogene TRBV3-2) and TRBJ2-2, with TRBD1 identical over 7 bases. Sequencing was performed on peripheral blood. CDR3 loop: CASSPGGPNTGELFF. The CDR3 nucleotides are TGTGCCAGCTCCCCAGGGGGACCGAACACCGGGGAGCTGTTTTTT.